This T cell receptor beta chain derives from a study of T cell repertoires in cytomegalovirus infection. TCRdb called the reads again in MiXCR, with one record for every CDR3 protein. The data show about 450,000 distinct CDR3 sequences, with under 40% seen just once and roughly 15% held by the top ten. This clonotype has ten or more counts. The CDR3 extends over 17 amino acids. The V gene end was trimmed by 7 bases and the J gene end by 1 base; junction bases not matched to a gene: 10. Germline V lookup: CDR1 SNHLY, CDR2 FYNNEI. The clonotype was recovered from a human donor in good health (CMV status not recorded). Some clones in this sample may be carry-over from other donors' samples. J is TRBJ2-1 and V is TRBV2; TRBD1 matches at 10 bases. What was sequenced was PBMCs. The CDR3 bases are TGTGCCAGCAAAGGGACAGGGGCCTTCTTTTCCTACAATGAGCAGTTCTTC. Amino acids: CASKGTGAFFSYNEQFF.